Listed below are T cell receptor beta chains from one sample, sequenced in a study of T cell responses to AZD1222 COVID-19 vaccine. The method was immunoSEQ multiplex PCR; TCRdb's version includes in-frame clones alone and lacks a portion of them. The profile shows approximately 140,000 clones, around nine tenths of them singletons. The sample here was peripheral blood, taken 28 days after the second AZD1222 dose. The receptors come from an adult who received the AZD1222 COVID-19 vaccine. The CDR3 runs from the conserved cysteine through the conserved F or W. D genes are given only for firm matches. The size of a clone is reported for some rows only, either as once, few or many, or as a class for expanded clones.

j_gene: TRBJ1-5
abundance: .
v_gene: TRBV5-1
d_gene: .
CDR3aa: CASSLEGRANQPQHF
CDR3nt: TGCGCCAGCAGCTTAGAGGGCAGAGCCAATCAGCCCCAGCATTTT

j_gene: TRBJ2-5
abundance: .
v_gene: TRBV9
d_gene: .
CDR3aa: CASSIGTGSEETQYF
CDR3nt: TGTGCCAGCAGCATTGGAACGGGGTCTGAAGAGACCCAGTACTTC

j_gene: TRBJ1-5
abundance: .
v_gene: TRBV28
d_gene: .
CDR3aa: CASSVWRENQPQHF
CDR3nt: TGTGCCAGCAGTGTATGGAGGGAAAATCAGCCCCAGCATTTT

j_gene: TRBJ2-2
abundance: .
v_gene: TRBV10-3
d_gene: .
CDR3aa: CALRPGAQSGELFF
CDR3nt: TGTGCCCTACGGCCGGGAGCCCAGTCCGGGGAGCTGTTTTTT

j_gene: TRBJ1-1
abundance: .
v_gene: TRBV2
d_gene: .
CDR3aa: CASSTDGGTEAFF
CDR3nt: TGTGCCAGCAGTACGGACGGGGGCACTGAAGCTTTCTTT

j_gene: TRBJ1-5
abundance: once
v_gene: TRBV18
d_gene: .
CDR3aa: CASSPTPDSNQPQHF
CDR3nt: TGTGCCAGCTCACCGACGCCCGATAGCAATCAGCCCCAGCATTTT

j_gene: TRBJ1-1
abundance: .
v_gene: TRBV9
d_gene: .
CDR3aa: CASSPWTVNTEAFF
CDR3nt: TGTGCCAGCAGCCCTTGGACGGTGAACACTGAAGCTTTCTTT

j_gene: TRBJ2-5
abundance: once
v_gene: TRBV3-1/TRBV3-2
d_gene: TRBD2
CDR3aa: CASSPPGTSLETQYF
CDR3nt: TGTGCCAGCAGCCCGCCCGGGACTAGCTTAGAGACCCAGTACTTC

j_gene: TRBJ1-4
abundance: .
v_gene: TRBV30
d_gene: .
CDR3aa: CAWLSLGGGGEKLFF
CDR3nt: TGTGCCTGGTTATCCCTCGGGGGCGGGGGTGAAAAACTGTTTTTT

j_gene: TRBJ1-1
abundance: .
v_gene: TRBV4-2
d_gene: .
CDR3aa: CASSRERWRGNTEAFF
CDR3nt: TGTGCCAGCAGCCGAGAAAGATGGCGGGGGAACACTGAAGCTTTCTTT

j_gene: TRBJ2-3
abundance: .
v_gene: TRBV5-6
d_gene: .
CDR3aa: CASSLAGEGTDTQYF
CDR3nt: TGTGCCAGCAGCTTGGCGGGAGAGGGCACAGATACGCAGTATTTT

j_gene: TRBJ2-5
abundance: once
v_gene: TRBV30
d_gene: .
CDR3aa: CAWGEGETQYF
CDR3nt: TGTGCCTGGGGTGAAGGGGAGACCCAGTACTTC

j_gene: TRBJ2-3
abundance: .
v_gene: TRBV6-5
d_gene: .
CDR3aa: CASSYGQGRTDTQYF
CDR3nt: TGTGCCAGCAGTTACGGCCAGGGAAGGACAGATACGCAGTATTTT

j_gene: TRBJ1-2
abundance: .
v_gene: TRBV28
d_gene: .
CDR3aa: CASSPRGVYTF
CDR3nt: TGTGCCAGCAGTCCACGTGGAGTCTACACCTTC

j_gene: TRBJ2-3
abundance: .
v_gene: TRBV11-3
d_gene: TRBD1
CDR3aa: CASSLGQGETDTQYF
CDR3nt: TGTGCCAGCAGCTTAGGACAGGGGGAAACAGATACGCAGTATTTT

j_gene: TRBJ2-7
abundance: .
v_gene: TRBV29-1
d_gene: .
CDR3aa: CSVRRDGSSYEQYF
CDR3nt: TGCAGCGTAAGACGGGACGGTAGCTCCTACGAGCAGTACTTC

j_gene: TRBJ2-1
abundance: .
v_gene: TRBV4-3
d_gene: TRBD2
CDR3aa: CASSPRLAGGGNEQFF
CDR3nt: TGCGCCAGCAGCCCTCGACTAGCGGGGGGCGGGAATGAGCAGTTCTTC

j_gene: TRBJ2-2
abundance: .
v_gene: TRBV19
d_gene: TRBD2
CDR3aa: CASSISSGSYTNTGELFF
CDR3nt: TGTGCCAGTAGTATAAGTAGCGGGAGTTACACGAACACCGGGGAGCTGTTTTTT

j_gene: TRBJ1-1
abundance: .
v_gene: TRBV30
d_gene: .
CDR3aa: CAWSVGTEAFF
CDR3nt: TGTGCCTGGAGTGTTGGGACTGAAGCTTTCTTT

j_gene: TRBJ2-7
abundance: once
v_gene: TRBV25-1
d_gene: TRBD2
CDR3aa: CASPPMWRGRSYEQYF
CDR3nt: TGTGCCAGCCCCCCCATGTGGCGGGGGAGGTCCTACGAGCAGTACTTC

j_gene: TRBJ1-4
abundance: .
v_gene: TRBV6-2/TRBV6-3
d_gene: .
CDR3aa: CASSPLRLWEKLFF
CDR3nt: TGTGCCAGCAGTCCCCTAAGGCTGTGGGAAAAACTGTTTTTT

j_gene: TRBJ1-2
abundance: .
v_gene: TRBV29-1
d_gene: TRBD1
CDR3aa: CSVHDRDVSYGYTF
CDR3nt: TGCAGCGTTCACGACAGGGACGTCAGCTATGGCTACACCTTC

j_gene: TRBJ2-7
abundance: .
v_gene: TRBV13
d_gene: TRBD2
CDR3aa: CASSAGLAETYEQYF
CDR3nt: TGTGCCAGCAGCGCGGGACTAGCGGAGACCTACGAGCAGTACTTC

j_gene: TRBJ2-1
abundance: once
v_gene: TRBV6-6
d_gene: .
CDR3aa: CASTPNQGEQFF
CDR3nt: TGTGCCAGCACCCCAAATCAGGGTGAGCAGTTCTTC

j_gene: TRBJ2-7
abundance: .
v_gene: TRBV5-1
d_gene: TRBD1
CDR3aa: CASSQGQGSYEQYF
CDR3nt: TGCGCCAGCAGCCAGGGACAGGGTTCCTACGAGCAGTACTTC

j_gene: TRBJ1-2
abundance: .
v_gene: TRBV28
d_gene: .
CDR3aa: CASSLGPGGYGYTF
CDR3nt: TGTGCCAGCAGTTTAGGGCCAGGAGGGTATGGCTACACCTTC

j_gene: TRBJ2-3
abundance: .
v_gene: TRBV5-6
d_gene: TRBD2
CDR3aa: CASSPGLAGPLSTDTQYF
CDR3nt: TGTGCCAGCAGCCCTGGACTAGCGGGTCCTCTAAGCACAGATACGCAGTATTTT

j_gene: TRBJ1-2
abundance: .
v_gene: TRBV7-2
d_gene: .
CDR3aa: CASSLGPGPQVDHTF
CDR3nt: TGTGCCAGCAGCTTAGGGCCGGGTCCTCAAGTTGACCACACCTTC

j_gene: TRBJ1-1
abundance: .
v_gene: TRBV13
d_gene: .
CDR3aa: CASSLVAGGYTEAFF
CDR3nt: TGTGCCAGCAGCTTAGTGGCTGGGGGATACACTGAAGCTTTCTTT

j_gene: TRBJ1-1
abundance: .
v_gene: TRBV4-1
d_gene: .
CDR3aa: CASSQGTPTFEAFF
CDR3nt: TGCGCCAGCAGCCAGGGGACCCCGACGTTTGAAGCTTTCTTT

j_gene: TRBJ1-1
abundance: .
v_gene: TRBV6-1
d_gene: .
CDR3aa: CASSEPVANTEAFF
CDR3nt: TGTGCCAGCAGTGAACCAGTTGCAAACACTGAAGCTTTCTTT

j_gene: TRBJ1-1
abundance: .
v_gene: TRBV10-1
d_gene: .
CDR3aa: CASNNVVNTEAFF
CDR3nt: TGCGCCAGCAACAATGTCGTGAACACTGAAGCTTTCTTT

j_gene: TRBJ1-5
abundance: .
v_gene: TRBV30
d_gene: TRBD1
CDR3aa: CAWSHRGNQPQHF
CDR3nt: TGTGCCTGGAGTCACAGGGGAAATCAGCCCCAGCATTTT

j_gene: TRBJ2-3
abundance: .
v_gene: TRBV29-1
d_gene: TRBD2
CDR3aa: CSVVASGGWTDTQYF
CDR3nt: TGCAGCGTTGTGGCTAGCGGGGGTTGGACAGATACGCAGTATTTT

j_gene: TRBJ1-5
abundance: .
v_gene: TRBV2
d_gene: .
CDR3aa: CASSGYSNQPQHF
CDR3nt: TGTGCCAGCAGTGGATATAGCAATCAGCCCCAGCATTTT

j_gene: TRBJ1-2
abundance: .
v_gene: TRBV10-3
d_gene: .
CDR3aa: CAISESKGGGGPAGYTF
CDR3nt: TGTGCCATCAGTGAGTCGAAGGGTGGTGGCGGTCCCGCTGGCTACACCTTC

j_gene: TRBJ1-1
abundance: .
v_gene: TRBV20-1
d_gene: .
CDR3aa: CSAMADREAFF
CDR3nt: TGCAGTGCTATGGCGGATCGGGAAGCTTTCTTT

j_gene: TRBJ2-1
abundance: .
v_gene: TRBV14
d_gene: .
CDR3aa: CASSPRLWQQFF
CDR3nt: TGTGCCAGCAGCCCCCGTTTATGGCAGCAGTTCTTC

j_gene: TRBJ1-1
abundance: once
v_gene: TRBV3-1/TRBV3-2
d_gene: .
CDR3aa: CASSHWGGGMNTEAFF
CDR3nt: TGTGCCAGCAGCCACTGGGGCGGAGGTATGAACACTGAAGCTTTCTTT

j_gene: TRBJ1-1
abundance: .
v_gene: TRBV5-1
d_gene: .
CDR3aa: CASSPGLTTKNTEAFF
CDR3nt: TGCGCCAGCAGCCCCGGACTGACGACGAAGAACACTGAAGCTTTCTTT

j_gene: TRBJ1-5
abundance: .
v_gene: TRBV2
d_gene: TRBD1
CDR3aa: CASRAGTEGGQPQHF
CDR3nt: TGTGCCAGCAGGGCTGGGACAGAGGGCGGACAGCCCCAGCATTTT

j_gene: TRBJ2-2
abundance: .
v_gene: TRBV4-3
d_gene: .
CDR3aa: CASSRVPNTVGELFF
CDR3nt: TGCGCCAGCAGCCGCGTTCCCAATACGGTCGGGGAGCTGTTTTTT

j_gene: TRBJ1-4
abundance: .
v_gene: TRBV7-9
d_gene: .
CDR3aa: CASSPGASNEKLFF
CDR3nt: TGTGCCAGCAGCCCGGGGGCAAGTAATGAAAAACTGTTTTTT